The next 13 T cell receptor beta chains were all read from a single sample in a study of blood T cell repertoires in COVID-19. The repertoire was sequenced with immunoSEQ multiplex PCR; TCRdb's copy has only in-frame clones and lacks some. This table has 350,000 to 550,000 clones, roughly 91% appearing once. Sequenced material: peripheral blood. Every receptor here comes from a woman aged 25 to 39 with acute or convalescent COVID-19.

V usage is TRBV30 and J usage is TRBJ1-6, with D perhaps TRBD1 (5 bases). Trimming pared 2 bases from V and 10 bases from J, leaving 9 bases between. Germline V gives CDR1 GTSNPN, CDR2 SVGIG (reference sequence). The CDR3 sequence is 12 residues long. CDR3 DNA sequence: TGTGCCTGGAGTTCACAGGTCTCACCCCTCCACTTT. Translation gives CAWSSQVSPLHF.

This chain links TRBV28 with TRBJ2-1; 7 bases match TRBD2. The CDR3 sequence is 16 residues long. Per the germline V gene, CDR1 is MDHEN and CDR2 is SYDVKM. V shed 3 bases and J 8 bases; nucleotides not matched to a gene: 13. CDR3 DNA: TGTGCCAGCAGTTTGGGGGAGGGAGGCATTGGGGATGAGCAGTTCTTC. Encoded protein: CASSLGEGGIGDEQFF.

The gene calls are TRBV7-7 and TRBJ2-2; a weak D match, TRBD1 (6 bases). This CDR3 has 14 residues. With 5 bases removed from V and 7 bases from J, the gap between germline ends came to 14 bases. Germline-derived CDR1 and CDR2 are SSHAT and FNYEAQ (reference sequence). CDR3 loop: CASSLTGLGGELFF. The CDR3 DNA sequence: TGTGCCAGCAGCCTTACAGGGTTGGGCGGGGAGCTGTTTTTT. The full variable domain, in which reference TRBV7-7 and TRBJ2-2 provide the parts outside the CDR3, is GAGVSQSPRYKVTKRGQDVTLRCDPISSHATLYWYQQALGQGPEFLTYFNYEAQPDKSGLPSDRFSAERPEGSISTLTIQRTEQRDSAMYRCASSLTGLGGELFFGEGSRLTVL.

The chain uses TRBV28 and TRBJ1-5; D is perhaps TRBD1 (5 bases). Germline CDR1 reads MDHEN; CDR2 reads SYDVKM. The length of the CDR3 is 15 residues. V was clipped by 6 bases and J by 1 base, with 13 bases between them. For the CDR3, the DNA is TGTGCCAGCAGCCCTCAGGAGGGGAGCAATCAGCCCCAGCATTTT. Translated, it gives CASSPQEGSNQPQHF.

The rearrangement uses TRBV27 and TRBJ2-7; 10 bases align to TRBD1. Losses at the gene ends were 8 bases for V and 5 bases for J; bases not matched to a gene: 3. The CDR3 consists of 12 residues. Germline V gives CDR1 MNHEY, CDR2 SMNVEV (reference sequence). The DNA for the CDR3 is TGTGCCAGCTGGACAGGGGGTGACGAGCAGTACTTC. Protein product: CASWTGGDEQYF.

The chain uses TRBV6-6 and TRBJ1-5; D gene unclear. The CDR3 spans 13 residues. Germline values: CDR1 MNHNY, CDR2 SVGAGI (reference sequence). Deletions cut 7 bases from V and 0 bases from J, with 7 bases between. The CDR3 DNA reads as TGTGCCAGCATAGACAATAGCAATCAGCCCCAGCATTTT. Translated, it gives CASIDNSNQPQHF.

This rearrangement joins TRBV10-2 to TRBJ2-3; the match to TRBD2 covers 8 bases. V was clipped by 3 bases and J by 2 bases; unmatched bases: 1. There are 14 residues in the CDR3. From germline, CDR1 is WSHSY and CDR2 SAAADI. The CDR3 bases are TGCGCCAGCAGTGACGGGGGGGCCACAGATACGCAGTATTTT. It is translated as CASSDGGATDTQYF.

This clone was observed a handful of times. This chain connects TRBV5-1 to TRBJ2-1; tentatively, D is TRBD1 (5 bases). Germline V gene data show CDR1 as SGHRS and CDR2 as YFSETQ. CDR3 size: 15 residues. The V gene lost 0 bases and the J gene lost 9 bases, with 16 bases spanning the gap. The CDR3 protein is CASSLGPVKDIEQFF. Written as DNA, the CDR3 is TGCGCCAGCAGCTTGGGTCCTGTGAAGGACATTGAGCAGTTCTTC.

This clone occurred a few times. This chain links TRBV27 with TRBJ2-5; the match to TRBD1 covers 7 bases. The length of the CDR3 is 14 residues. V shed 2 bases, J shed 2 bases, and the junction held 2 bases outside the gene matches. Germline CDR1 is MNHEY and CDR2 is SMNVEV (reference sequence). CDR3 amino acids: CASSLGRGQETQYF. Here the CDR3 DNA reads TGTGCCAGCAGTTTAGGCAGGGGGCAAGAGACCCAGTACTTC.

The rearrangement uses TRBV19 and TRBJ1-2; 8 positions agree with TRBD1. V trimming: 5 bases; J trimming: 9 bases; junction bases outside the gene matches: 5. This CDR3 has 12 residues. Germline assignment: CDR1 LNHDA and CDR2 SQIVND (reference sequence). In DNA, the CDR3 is TGTGCCAGTAGTCCGGGACAGGTTAGCTACACCTTC. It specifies CASSPGQVSYTF.

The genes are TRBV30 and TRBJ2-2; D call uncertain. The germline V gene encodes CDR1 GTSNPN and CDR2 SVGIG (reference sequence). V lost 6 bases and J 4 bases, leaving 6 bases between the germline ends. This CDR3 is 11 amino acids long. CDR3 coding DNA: TGTGCCTGTGAGAGCACCGGGGAGCTGTTTTTT. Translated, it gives CACESTGELFF.

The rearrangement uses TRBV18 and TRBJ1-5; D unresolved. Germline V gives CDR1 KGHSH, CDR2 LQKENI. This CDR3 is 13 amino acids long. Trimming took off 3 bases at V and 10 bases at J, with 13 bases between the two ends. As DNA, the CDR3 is TGTGCCAGCTCACCGGCGACTGACCGACCCCAGCATTTT. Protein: CASSPATDRPQHF.

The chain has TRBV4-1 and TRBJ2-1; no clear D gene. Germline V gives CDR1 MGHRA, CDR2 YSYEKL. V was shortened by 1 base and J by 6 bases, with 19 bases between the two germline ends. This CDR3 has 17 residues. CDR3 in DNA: TGCGCCAGCAGCCAAGTCAGTAGCATCATTGGTGTCAATGAGCAGTTCTTC. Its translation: CASSQVSSIIGVNEQFF.